Below, 18 T cell receptor beta chains from the same sample are listed, as sequenced in a study of identifying expanded T cells in peripheral blood. The table came from immunoSEQ multiplex PCR; TCRdb's copy has only in-frame clones and leaves some out. The sample lists about 80,000 clones; more than 75% were seen once. The material sequenced was blood. Receptors originate from a person between 18 and 75 years old in good health.

The V gene is TRBV7-2, the J gene TRBJ1-2; a possible D gene is TRBD1 (5 bases). Germline CDR1 reads SGHTA; CDR2 reads FQGNSA. The CDR3 is 15 amino acids. The V end was cut by 1 base, the J end by 2 bases, with 11 bases between. CDR3 DNA: TGTGCCAGCAGCTTAGGGGTGGGGCAGAACTATGGCTACACCTTC. It codes for CASSLGVGQNYGYTF.

The J gene is TRBJ2-3, the V gene TRBV7-9; TRBD1 might be the D (5 bases). The CDR3 totals 16 residues. V dropped 5 bases and J dropped 2 bases, with 17 bases sitting between them. Germline V gene data show CDR1 as SEHNR and CDR2 as FQNEAQ (reference sequence). The DNA of the CDR3 is TGTGCCAGCAGCCCCGTCTACTGGGGCCTCACAGATACGCAGTATTTT. It codes for CASSPVYWGLTDTQYF. Based on the CDR3 plus reference TRBV7-9 and TRBJ2-3, the full variable domain is DTGVSQNPRHKITKRGQNVTFRCDPISEHNRLYWYRQTLGQGPEFLTYFQNEAQLEKSRLLSDRFSAERPKGSFSTLEIQRTEQGDSAMYLCASSPVYWGLTDTQYFGPGTRLTVL.

This sequence joins TRBV5-6 and TRBJ2-1, with D maybe TRBD2 (6 bases). The CDR3 sequence is 13 residues long. V lost 4 bases, J lost 11 bases, and 16 bases lay in between. The V gene's germline CDR1 is SGHDT and CDR2 YYEEEE. For the CDR3, the DNA is TGTGCCAGCAGCCCCGTTTGGGGAGGCCAGCAGTTCTTC. The encoded protein is CASSPVWGGQQFF.

The rearrangement joins TRBV6-5 to TRBJ1-2; no reliable D call. CDR1 MNHEY and CDR2 SVGAGI come from the germline V gene. The CDR3 consists of 13 residues. Between the trimmed V and J ends, which lost 9 bases and 8 bases, there was a span of 19 bases. The CDR3 bases are TGTGCCAGTCGCGTGGAGGGAGGTAGGGGCTACACCTTC. It translates to CASRVEGGRGYTF.

This chain connects TRBV4-1 to TRBJ2-2, with D possibly being TRBD1 or TRBD2 (8 bases each). CDR3 length: 16 residues. Per germline, CDR1 MGHRA and CDR2 YSYEKL. V gave up 4 bases and J gave up 1 base, with 13 bases separating them. The CDR3 sequence is CASSRGGTGNTGELFF. The CDR3 DNA is TGCGCCAGCAGCCGCGGGGGGACAGGGAACACCGGGGAGCTGTTTTTT.

The chain recombines TRBV4-1 with TRBJ2-7, with D unclear. The germline V and J ends were trimmed by 3 bases and 1 base, with 22 bases remaining between them. CDR1 and CDR2 (germline): MGHRA, YSYEKL. The CDR3 has 18 residues. In DNA, the CDR3 is TGCGCCAGCAGCCAGTCCGCTCTCAGCGCCCCCGAATCCTACGAGCAGTACTTC. Its translation: CASSQSALSAPESYEQYF.

The chain uses TRBV7-6 and TRBJ2-5; 11 bases fit TRBD2. The V segment lost 1 base and the J segment 6 bases; nucleotides outside the gene matches: 7. CDR1 and CDR2 from the germline V gene are SGHVS and FNYEAQ. There are 16 residues in the CDR3. This CDR3 reads CASSLVSGGAGKTQYF. The DNA for the CDR3 is TGTGCCAGCAGCTTAGTTAGCGGGGGGGCCGGGAAGACCCAGTACTTC.

The chain recombines TRBV2 with TRBJ2-7; no clear D gene. This CDR3 has 15 residues. V lost 2 bases and J lost 0, with 11 bases in between. Germline-derived CDR1 and CDR2 are SNHLY and FYNNEI. CDR3 residues: CASSERDVHSYEQYF. As DNA, the CDR3 is TGTGCCAGCAGTGAACGCGACGTTCACTCCTACGAGCAGTACTTC.

The genes are TRBV6-5 and TRBJ1-1; 7 bases agree with TRBD1. Trimming took 6 bases from V and 3 from J; bases not matched to a gene: 4. CDR3 length equals 13 residues. Germline CDR1 is MNHEY and CDR2 is SVGAGI. CDR3 residues: CASSTGVYTEAFF. In nucleotides, the CDR3 is TGTGCCAGCAGCACAGGGGTTTACACTGAAGCTTTCTTT.

The chain uses TRBV27 and TRBJ2-7; weak D call: TRBD1 (6 bases). The ends were cut back, 6 bases at V and 5 bases at J, with 17 bases in the middle. Germline V gives CDR1 MNHEY, CDR2 SMNVEV (reference sequence). The CDR3 covers 14 residues. The CDR3 reads CASSPSANRDEQYF. CDR3 coding DNA: TGTGCCAGCAGCCCATCCGCCAACAGGGACGAGCAGTACTTC.

This chain joins TRBV10-1 and TRBJ1-5; the D gene is possibly TRBD1 (5 bases). This CDR3 region has 15 residues. V was cut by 5 bases and J by 4 bases, with 15 bases left in between. The V gene's germline CDR1 is WNHNN and CDR2 SYGVQD (reference sequence). This chain's CDR3 is CASSRGPVGNQPQHF. In DNA, the CDR3 is TGCGCCAGCAGTCGGGGCCCGGTTGGAAATCAGCCCCAGCATTTT.

The chain has TRBV6-5 and TRBJ2-1, with 9 bases lining up with TRBD1. Germline CDR1 reads MNHEY; CDR2 reads SVGAGI. With 1 base clipped from V and 6 bases from J, the junction kept 7 bases outside the gene matches. The CDR3 is 16 residues long. This CDR3 is CASSYFGTGNPNEQFF. In DNA form, the CDR3 reads TGTGCCAGCAGTTACTTCGGGACAGGGAATCCCAATGAGCAGTTCTTC.

The V and J genes are TRBV18 and TRBJ2-7; D might be TRBD1 or TRBD2, each matching 5 bases. There are 14 residues in the CDR3. The V gene's germline CDR1 is KGHSH and CDR2 LQKENI. V was pared by 3 bases and J by 1 base, with 10 bases between. The CDR3 bases are TGTGCCAGCTCACCGTCCGGGGCGTCCTACGAGCAGTACTTC. This encodes CASSPSGASYEQYF.

The chain links TRBV10-3 to TRBJ1-3; 7 bases fit TRBD1. The V segment lost 5 bases and the J segment 2 bases; nucleotides outside the gene matches: 6. This CDR3 comprises 15 residues. Germline lookup yields CDR1 ENHRY and CDR2 SYGVKD. As DNA, the CDR3 is TGTGCCATCAGTACAGGGGCCATACCTGGAAACACCATATATTTT. The encoded protein is CAISTGAIPGNTIYF.

The chain employs TRBV11-2 and TRBJ2-7, with 8 nucleotides matching TRBD1. Trimming at V came to 6 bases and at J to 2 bases, leaving 15 bases not matched to a gene. The CDR3 has 17 residues. Germline V gene data show CDR1 as SGHAT and CDR2 as FQNNGV. The CDR3 coding sequence is TGTGCCAGCAGTCGAACAAGGACAGGGAAGAGGCCCTACGAGCAGTACTTC. It is translated as CASSRTRTGKRPYEQYF.

This chain joins TRBV19 and TRBJ1-5, with TRBD1 matching 9 bases. Germline assignment: CDR1 LNHDA and CDR2 SQIVND (reference sequence). CDR3 length: 14 residues. Unmatched junction bases numbered 2, after V lost 3 bases and J lost 5 bases. CDR3: CASSIYRGHQPQHF. The DNA for the CDR3 is TGTGCCAGTAGTATTTACAGGGGGCATCAGCCCCAGCATTTT. The variable domain in full, with the rest retrieved from reference TRBV19 and TRBJ1-5, is DGGITQSPKYLFRKEGQNVTLSCEQNLNHDAMYWYRQDPGQGLRLIYYSQIVNDFQKGDIAEGYSVSREKKESFPLTVTSAQKNPTAFYLCASSIYRGHQPQHFGDGTRLSIL.

This chain joins TRBV6-1 and TRBJ2-5, with D hard to call. This CDR3 is 12 amino acids long. V shed 0 bases and J shed 9 bases, with 8 bases lying between them. The germline V gene has CDR1 MNHNS and CDR2 SASEGT. CDR3 coding DNA: TGTGCCAGCAGTGAAGCTTCCCGGGCCCAGTACTTC. It specifies CASSEASRAQYF.

CDR3 nucleotide sequence: TGCGCCAGCAGCTTGGTATTAGGGACAGGCTCCGTCGGGGAGCTGTTTTTT. Protein sequence: CASSLVLGTGSVGELFF. The V and J genes are TRBV5-1 and TRBJ2-2; 8 bases fit TRBD1. The CDR3 extends over 17 amino acids. The junction had 11 bases not matched to a gene; V was cut back by 0 bases and J by 7 bases. CDR1 is SGHRS and CDR2 is YFSETQ in the germline V gene.